Presented here are 23 T cell receptor beta chains from one specimen sequenced in a study of T cell repertoires and Cas9 in healthy adults. Measured with immunoSEQ multiplex PCR; TCRdb has only the in-frame clones, and not every one. The sample lists 20,000 to 25,000 clones, more than 90% occurring once. Sequencing was carried out using CD4+ effector T cells (CD127+, CD25-, CD137-, CD154-) from PBMCs; culture status not recorded. These receptors originate from a human donor in good health.

This chain links TRBV29-1 with TRBJ1-1; D gene unclear. The ends were cut back, 4 bases at V and 1 base at J, with 10 bases in the middle. The CDR3 totals 13 residues. Germline V gene data show CDR1 as SQVTM and CDR2 as ANQGSEA. CDR3 sequence (DNA): TGCAGCGTTGTGGCAGCTCAGAACACTGAAGCTTTCTTT. Amino acid sequence: CSVVAAQNTEAFF. Full variable domain (outside the CDR3, taken from reference TRBV29-1 and TRBJ1-1): SAVISQKPSRDICQRGTSLTIQCQVDSQVTMMFWYRQQPGQSLTLIATANQGSEATYESGFVIDKFPISRPNLTFSTLTVSNMSPEDSSIYLCSVVAAQNTEAFFGQGTRLTVV.

This rearrangement joins TRBV4-1 to TRBJ1-5; D unresolved. CDR1 and CDR2 (germline): MGHRA, YSYEKL. The V gene lost 0 bases and the J gene lost 3 bases, with 9 bases spanning the gap. This CDR3 has 15 residues. CDR3 in amino acids: CASSQDGGPNQPQHF. CDR3 DNA: TGCGCCAGCAGCCAAGATGGCGGCCCCAATCAGCCCCAGCATTTT.

The chain has TRBV5-1 and TRBJ1-1; D is undetermined. CDR1 is SGHRS and CDR2 is YFSETQ in the germline V gene. CDR3 length: 14 amino acids. V was pared by 2 bases and J by 3 bases, with 11 bases between. CDR3 residues: CASSFRRVDTEAFF. Written as DNA, the CDR3 is TGCGCCAGCAGCTTCCGGAGGGTTGACACTGAAGCTTTCTTT.

This clone was counted only a few times. The sample has other DNA sequences that encode this CDR3 too. The chain recombines TRBV29-1 with TRBJ1-2; the match to TRBD1 covers 7 bases. Germline V gene sequence: CDR1 SQVTM, CDR2 ANQGSEA. J was trimmed by 4 bases and V by 0 bases; bases with no gene match: 2. The CDR3 sequence is 13 residues long. CDR3 in amino acids: CSVEEDRSYGYTF. CDR3 bases: TGCAGCGTTGAAGAGGACAGGAGCTATGGCTACACCTTC.

This CDR3 reads CASSPEDRPIYGYTF. CDR3 bases: TGTGCCAGCTCACCCGAGGACAGGCCAATCTATGGCTACACCTTC. The chain links TRBV18 to TRBJ1-2; 7 bases fit TRBD1. Trimming took 3 bases from V and 4 from J; bases not matched to a gene: 8. CDR1 and CDR2 from the germline V gene are KGHSH and LQKENI. The CDR3 loop spans 15 amino acids.

The chain recombines TRBV7-9 with TRBJ1-1; D gene ambiguous. Trimming cost V 5 bases and J 5 bases, with 15 bases left between them. The CDR3 is made up of 14 amino acids. The germline V gene has CDR1 SEHNR and CDR2 FQNEAQ (reference sequence). CDR3 coding DNA: TGTGCCAGCAGCCTCCGGGCCCGAGGGACTGAAGCTTTCTTT. It specifies CASSLRARGTEAFF. Full variable domain (outside the CDR3, taken from reference TRBV7-9 and TRBJ1-1): DTGVSQNPRHKITKRGQNVTFRCDPISEHNRLYWYRQTLGQGPEFLTYFQNEAQLEKSRLLSDRFSAERPKGSFSTLEIQRTEQGDSAMYLCASSLRARGTEAFFGQGTRLTVV.

Regarding this clone: The sample has other DNA sequences that encode this CDR3 too. The V call is TRBV5-1, the J call TRBJ1-2; D perhaps matches TRBD1 (6 bases). Trimming left V 3 bases short and J 4 bases short, with 22 bases between. The CDR3 runs to 17 residues. The germline CDR1 and CDR2 sequences are SGHRS and YFSETQ. The CDR3 DNA sequence: TGCGCCAGCAGCTCTAATCCCGGGACACTGAGACCCTATGGCTACACCTTC. Residues: CASSSNPGTLRPYGYTF.

The J gene is TRBJ1-2, the V gene TRBV2; 8 bases are a match to TRBD1. The germline V gene encodes CDR1 SNHLY and CDR2 FYNNEI. The CDR3 consists of 15 residues. V gave up 6 bases and J gave up 1 base; unmatched junction bases: 7. The CDR3 protein is CASRKTGVDNYGYTF. The CDR3 DNA follows: TGTGCCAGCAGAAAGACAGGGGTGGATAACTATGGCTACACCTTC.

This chain links TRBV6-1 with TRBJ2-7; 8 bases are a match to TRBD2. This CDR3 region has 16 residues. V trimming: 4 bases; J trimming: 0 bases; junction bases outside the gene matches: 8. Germline CDR1 is MNHNS and CDR2 is SASEGT. This CDR3 is CASSVSNSGGSYEQYF. CDR3 DNA sequence: TGTGCCAGCAGTGTCTCTAACAGCGGGGGCTCCTACGAGCAGTACTTC.

The V call is TRBV7-6, the J call TRBJ2-6; 7 bases map to TRBD2. The length of the CDR3 is 19 residues. J lost 1 base, V lost 2 bases, and 11 bases had no gene match. In germline, CDR1 is SGHVS, CDR2 FNYEAQ. In nucleotides, the CDR3 is TGTGCCAGCAGCTTATTCGACGGGAGGCTTGGATCTGGGGCCAACGTCCTGACTTTC. It encodes CASSLFDGRLGSGANVLTF.

The chain recombines TRBV5-4 with TRBJ2-5; 12 bases are a match to TRBD2. The CDR3 length is 16 residues. V was clipped by 0 bases and J by 1 base; unmatched bases: 1. Germline CDR1 reads SGHNT; CDR2 reads YYREEE (reference sequence). CDR3 loop: CASSLELAGGQETQYF. CDR3 nucleotide sequence: TGTGCCAGCAGCTTGGAACTAGCGGGGGGCCAAGAGACCCAGTACTTC.

The rearrangement links TRBV2 to TRBJ2-3, with D unclear. Trimming took off 5 bases at V and 3 bases at J, with 9 bases between the two ends. The CDR3 spans 13 residues. Germline V gene data show CDR1 as SNHLY and CDR2 as FYNNEI. CDR3 amino acids: CASSPLGTDTQYF. The CDR3 DNA reads as TGTGCCAGCAGTCCCCTGGGAACAGATACGCAGTATTTT.

This chain links TRBV5-6 with TRBJ2-7, with 7 bases lining up with TRBD1. Germline V lookup: CDR1 SGHDT, CDR2 YYEEEE. Trimming at V came to 4 bases and at J to 7 bases, leaving 17 bases not matched to a gene. This CDR3 spans 16 amino acids. The CDR3 here is CASSTPRTGAPGEQYF. CDR3 DNA sequence: TGTGCCAGCAGCACCCCCCGGACAGGTGCCCCGGGGGAGCAGTACTTC.

The rearrangement uses TRBV4-1 and TRBJ2-1; possibly TRBD1 for D (6 bases). Trimming removed 4 bases at V and 8 bases at J, with 9 bases between. CDR1 and CDR2 from the germline V gene are MGHRA and YSYEKL. The CDR3 has 12 amino acids. The CDR3 loop is CASSLRQDEQFF. CDR3 DNA sequence: TGCGCCAGCAGCCTTCGACAGGATGAGCAGTTCTTC.

This chain connects TRBV2 to TRBJ1-5; 9 bases align to TRBD1. The CDR3 is made up of 14 amino acids. The V segment lost 6 bases and the J segment 6 bases; nucleotides outside the gene matches: 6. Germline CDR1 SNHLY, CDR2 FYNNEI. CDR3 coding DNA: TGTGCCAGCAGCCTCGACAGGGGGACTCAGCCCCAGCATTTT. Protein: CASSLDRGTQPQHF.

The CDR3 DNA reads TGTGCCAGCCGGTCTAATGAAAAACTGTTTTTT. It encodes CASRSNEKLFF. The chain is built from TRBV6-6 and TRBJ1-4; D unresolved. From germline, CDR1 is MNHNY and CDR2 SVGAGI (reference sequence). Trimming stripped 8 bases from V and 3 bases from J, with 4 bases between. The CDR3 totals 11 residues.

The chain uses TRBV6-5 and TRBJ2-2; D not certain. Deletions cut 8 bases from V and 4 bases from J, with 11 bases between. This CDR3 is built from 13 residues. CDR1 and CDR2 (germline): MNHEY, SVGAGI. The chain's CDR3 is CASRPGRTGELFF. Written as DNA, the CDR3 is TGTGCCAGCCGGCCCGGACGCACCGGGGAGCTGTTTTTT.

V and J are TRBV19 and TRBJ1-5; TRBD1 might be the D (6 bases). The V gene lost 7 bases and the J gene lost 3 bases, with 13 bases spanning the gap. Germline V gives CDR1 LNHDA, CDR2 SQIVND (reference sequence). The CDR3 has 14 residues. CDR3 amino acids: CASTPDRFNQPQHF. CDR3 bases: TGTGCCAGTACCCCGGACAGATTCAATCAGCCCCAGCATTTT.

The CDR3 is CASRFGSGEAFF. The CDR3 nucleotides read TGTGCCAGCAGATTCGGATCGGGTGAAGCTTTCTTT. V gene TRBV6-7 combines with J gene TRBJ1-1; D not resolved. TRBV6-7 is an ORF, and what it does is uncertain. The CDR3 contains 12 residues. V was pared by 6 bases and J by 7 bases, with 12 bases between.

The chain uses TRBV11-2 and TRBJ2-7, with 9 bases fitting TRBD1. Unmatched junction bases numbered 4, after V lost 5 bases and J lost 5 bases. Germline V CDR1 and CDR2: SGHAT, FQNNGV. The CDR3 runs 13 residues. CDR3 nucleotides: TGTGCCAGCAGCCACAGGGGGCGGGACGAGCAGTACTTC. As protein: CASSHRGRDEQYF.

J is TRBJ1-2 and V is TRBV10-3; D is uncertain. The CDR3 spans 13 residues. V was shortened by 3 bases and J by 4 bases, with 9 bases between the two germline ends. CDR1 is ENHRY, CDR2 SYGVKD, per germline. The CDR3 spells CAISDRSSYGYTF. CDR3 DNA: TGTGCCATCAGTGACAGGTCTAGCTATGGCTACACCTTC.

This chain connects TRBV2 to TRBJ2-2; 7 nucleotides align to TRBD2. The CDR3 covers 16 residues. V shed 7 bases and J 0 bases; nucleotides not matched to a gene: 8. The germline V gene has CDR1 SNHLY and CDR2 FYNNEI. The CDR3 DNA follows: TGTGCCAGCACACCGAGAGGGACTACGAACACCGGGGAGCTGTTTTTT. Its protein product is CASTPRGTTNTGELFF.

The J gene is TRBJ2-7, the V gene TRBV10-2, with TRBD2 identical over 8 bases. The CDR3 has 13 amino acids. The junction had 9 bases not matched to a gene; V was cut back by 7 bases and J by 7 bases. Germline V lookup: CDR1 WSHSY, CDR2 SAAADI. CDR3 region: CASNPSGGDEQYF. The CDR3 nucleotides are TGCGCCAGCAACCCCTCGGGGGGGGATGAGCAGTACTTC.